This T cell receptor (beta chain) was sequenced during a study of blood T cell repertoires in COVID-19. Turning to the study itself: COVID-19 samples collected from the United States, Italy and Spain covered acute and convalescent phases. Nucleic acid was either cDNA or gDNA, and it came from T cells, B-cell-depleted T cells, or PBMCs.

The table came from immunoSEQ multiplex PCR; TCRdb's copy has only in-frame clones and leaves some out. The repertoire holds almost 300,000 clones, 70% to 90% seen once, with 1.3% in the top ten. Germline V gene data show CDR1 as SGHDT and CDR2 as YYEEEE. The CDR3 has 15 amino acids. Trimming took 2 bases from V and 2 from J, leaving 14 bases between them. The rearrangement links TRBV5-6 to TRBJ2-7, with a possible D match to TRBD1 (5 bases). The sequenced sample consisted of peripheral blood. The clonotype comes from a man in his sixties or seventies with acute or convalescent COVID-19. The CDR3 coding sequence is TGTGCCAGCAGCTTTTATCTGGACAAGGCCTACGAGCAGTACTTC. Translation: CASSFYLDKAYEQYF.